These 30 T cell receptor beta chains originate from one sample sequenced in a study of CD8 T cells in Susac syndrome. RNA totalling about 0.5 to 1 ug underwent reverse transcription with random hexamers. TCRdb passed the immunoSEQ multiplex PCR reads through MiXCR, listing each CDR3 protein once. The sample records about 130,000 distinct CDR3 sequences, around 96% being singletons. What was sequenced was CD4+ T cells from PBMCs. The receptor set was obtained from a human donor in good health.

This clonotype has a handful of counts. This sequence joins TRBV7-2 and TRBJ2-3; possibly TRBD2 for D (6 bases). V was shortened by 2 bases and J by 4 bases, with 16 bases between the two germline ends. The CDR3 contains 16 residues. Germline V gene sequence: CDR1 SGHTA, CDR2 FQGNSA. CDR3 DNA: TGTGCCAGCAGCTTAAACGCGGCGGGATTGGCAGATACGCAGTATTTT. This encodes CASSLNAAGLADTQYF. The whole variable domain, remainder taken from reference TRBV7-2 and TRBJ2-3, is GAGVSQSPSNKVTEKGKDVELRCDPISGHTALYWYRQSLGQGLEFLIYFQGNSAPDKSGLPSDRFSAERTGGSVSTLTIQRTQQEDSAVYLCASSLNAAGLADTQYFGPGTRLTVL.

The chain couples TRBV3-1 to TRBJ1-2; TRBD1 matches 9 bases. This CDR3 is built from 18 residues. Trimming took 2 bases from V and 5 from J; bases not matched to a gene: 15. Looked up from germline, CDR1 is LGHDT and CDR2 is YNNKEL (reference sequence). CDR3 sequence (DNA): TGTGCCAGCAGCCAACAACCGGGACAGGGTCGAAACTTATATGGCTACACCTTC. It yields the protein CASSQQPGQGRNLYGYTF.

The chain carries TRBV7-9 and TRBJ2-1; 7 bases match TRBD2. V shed 5 bases and J 15 bases; nucleotides not matched to a gene: 10. CDR3 length equals 12 residues. Germline V gene data show CDR1 as SEHNR and CDR2 as FQNEAQ (reference sequence). The CDR3 here is CASSITSVTGFF. In DNA, the CDR3 is TGTGCCAGCAGCATCACTAGCGTGACGGGGTTCTTC.

This clonotype was detected only a few times. V and J are TRBV24-1 and TRBJ2-7; D might be TRBD1 (6 bases). Germline loops: CDR1 KGHDR, CDR2 SFDVKD. Trimming took 2 bases from V and 5 from J, leaving 12 bases between them. This CDR3 spans 14 amino acids. The CDR3 DNA reads as TGTGCCACCAGTGATTCGACATACAGGGACGAGCAGTACTTC. It yields the protein CATSDSTYRDEQYF.

V usage is TRBV28 and J usage is TRBJ1-1; 9 nucleotides align to TRBD1. The germline V gene encodes CDR1 MDHEN and CDR2 SYDVKM. This CDR3 has 16 residues. The V segment lost 5 bases and the J segment 6 bases; nucleotides outside the gene matches: 13. The CDR3 coding sequence is TGTGCCAGCAGTCTAAGACCGACAGGGGGTGGCGCTGAAGCTTTCTTT. It specifies CASSLRPTGGGAEAFF. The full variable domain, rest sourced from reference TRBV28 and TRBJ1-1, is DVKVTQSSRYLVKRTGEKVFLECVQDMDHENMFWYRQDPGLGLRLIYFSYDVKMKEKGDIPEGYSVSREKKERFSLILESASTNQTSMYLCASSLRPTGGGAEAFFGQGTRLTVV.

The rearrangement uses TRBV2 and TRBJ2-7; 8 bases agree with TRBD2. V dropped 3 bases and J dropped 7; count of bases not matched to a gene: 8. The CDR3 is made up of 14 amino acids. Germline V gene data show CDR1 as SNHLY and CDR2 as FYNNEI. CDR3 DNA: TGTGCCAGCAGTGACTCGGGAGGGCCTCGGGAGCAGTACTTC. It is translated as CASSDSGGPREQYF.

The CDR3 DNA sequence: TGCGCCAGCAGCACCGGACCGAGTATAGAAATTCAGTACTTC. Translation: CASSTGPSIEIQYF. This sequence joins TRBV5-1 and TRBJ2-4; D remains ambiguous. Germline V gene data show CDR1 as SGHRS and CDR2 as YFSETQ. Trimming removed 4 bases from V and 10 bases from J, with 18 bases in between. There are 14 residues in the CDR3.

The chain is built from TRBV30 and TRBJ2-3, with D tentatively TRBD2 (6 bases). The CDR3 sequence is 17 residues long. V was cut by 1 base and J by 0 bases, with 17 bases left in between. The V gene's germline CDR1 is GTSNPN and CDR2 SVGIG (reference sequence). The CDR3 spells CAWSAPGLQSSTDTQYF. DNA of the CDR3: TGTGCCTGGAGTGCGCCGGGACTTCAATCTAGCACAGATACGCAGTATTTT.

The genes are TRBV12-3 or TRBV12-4 and TRBJ2-1; a weak D match, TRBD2 (7 bases). Trimming removed 6 bases from V and 7 bases from J, with 28 bases in between. The CDR3 consists of 18 residues. The DNA for the CDR3 is TGTGCCAGCAGCGGTACGGGGGCGGGGGTAGGAGTTGGAAATGAGCAGTTCTTC. Protein product: CASSGTGAGVGVGNEQFF.

The chain recombines TRBV7-9 with TRBJ2-3; D may be TRBD1 (6 bases). Looked up from germline, CDR1 is SEHNR and CDR2 is FQNEAQ (reference sequence). Trimming removed 2 bases from V and 1 base from J, with 13 bases in between. The CDR3 runs to 16 residues. The chain's CDR3 is CASSLKETGRTDTQYF. For the CDR3, the DNA is TGTGCCAGCAGCTTAAAAGAGACAGGCCGCACAGATACGCAGTATTTT.

The rearrangement links TRBV7-9 to TRBJ2-7, with 7 bases aligning to TRBD2. V was pared by 4 bases and J by 6 bases, with 12 bases of the junction left unmatched. This CDR3 comprises 15 residues. Germline V lookup: CDR1 SEHNR, CDR2 FQNEAQ (reference sequence). For the CDR3, the DNA is TGTGCCAGCAGCTCCGGATCAGGGAGGGGACCCGAGCAGTACTTC. It is translated as CASSSGSGRGPEQYF.

J is TRBJ1-5 and V is TRBV18; D is possibly TRBD1 (6 bases). V lost 1 base to trimming and J lost 3 bases, with 13 bases between them. CDR1 and CDR2 (germline): KGHSH, LQKENI. CDR3 length equals 16 residues. CDR3 DNA: TGTGCCAGCTCACCACGAATACAGGGTACCAATCAGCCCCAGCATTTT. Its translation: CASSPRIQGTNQPQHF. Full variable domain (remainder filled in from reference TRBV18 and TRBJ1-5): NAGVMQNPRHLVRRRGQEARLRCSPMKGHSHVYWYRQLPEEGLKFMVYLQKENIIDESGMPKERFSAEFPKEGPSILRIQQVVRGDSAAYFCASSPRIQGTNQPQHFGDGTRLSIL.

J is TRBJ1-1 and V is TRBV6-5, with unresolved D. CDR1 is MNHEY, CDR2 SVGAGI, per germline. V lost 6 bases to trimming and J lost 8 bases, with 10 bases between them. The CDR3 sequence is 11 residues long. The CDR3 region has the DNA TGTGCCAGCAGACAATCGGCCGAAGCTTTCTTT. Translating it yields CASRQSAEAFF.

The chain has TRBV11-2 and TRBJ2-5; D could derive from TRBD1 or TRBD2 (6 bases each). Trimming removed 5 bases at V and 6 bases at J, with 13 bases between. This CDR3 comprises 13 residues. Looked up from germline, CDR1 is SGHAT and CDR2 is FQNNGV. The CDR3 loop is CASSPGASKTQYF. CDR3 in DNA: TGTGCCAGCAGCCCGGGGGCCTCGAAGACCCAGTACTTC. Filled out from reference TRBV11-2 and TRBJ2-5, the complete variable domain reads EAGVAQSPRYKIIEKRQSVAFWCNPISGHATLYWYQQILGQGPKLLIQFQNNGVVDDSQLPKDRFSAERLKGVDSTLKIQPAKLEDSAVYLCASSPGASKTQYFGPGTRLLVL.

This rearrangement joins TRBV27 to TRBJ1-2; D call uncertain. Per germline, CDR1 MNHEY and CDR2 SMNVEV (reference sequence). The CDR3 runs to 13 residues. V gave up 5 bases and J gave up 4 bases, with 11 bases separating them. The CDR3 loop is CASSLSSSYGYTF. The CDR3 DNA reads TGTGCCAGCAGTCTTAGTAGCAGCTATGGCTACACCTTC.

V gene TRBV28 combines with J gene TRBJ2-2; 7 nucleotides agree with TRBD1. Unmatched junction bases numbered 1, after V lost 5 bases and J lost 7 bases. This CDR3 has 12 amino acids. The germline V gene has CDR1 MDHEN and CDR2 SYDVKM. DNA for the CDR3: TGTGCCAGCAGTACAGGGGTCGGGGAGCTGTTTTTT. It specifies CASSTGVGELFF.

The chain has TRBV19 and TRBJ2-7; either TRBD1 or TRBD2 may supply D (6 bases each). The CDR3 loop spans 18 amino acids. V was pared by 6 bases and J by 0 bases, with 24 bases between. CDR1 and CDR2 (germline): LNHDA, SQIVND (reference sequence). The CDR3 nucleotides read TGTGCCAGTAGCATGGGGCATCAGTGGGGGGCAACCTCCTACGAGCAGTACTTC. Amino acid sequence: CASSMGHQWGATSYEQYF. The full variable domain, its missing parts supplied by reference TRBV19 and TRBJ2-7, is DGGITQSPKYLFRKEGQNVTLSCEQNLNHDAMYWYRQDPGQGLRLIYYSQIVNDFQKGDIAEGYSVSREKKESFPLTVTSAQKNPTAFYLCASSMGHQWGATSYEQYFGPGTRLTVT.

The chain couples TRBV2 to TRBJ1-2; D unresolved. The CDR3 has 13 amino acids. Germline values: CDR1 SNHLY, CDR2 FYNNEI. Trimming cost V 6 bases and J 2 bases, with 10 bases left between them. The CDR3 DNA sequence: TGTGCCAGCAGCCGCATCTTCAACTATGGCTACACCTTC. Translated: CASSRIFNYGYTF.

This clonotype was detected once. This chain uses TRBV19 with TRBJ1-2; the match to TRBD1 covers 7 bases. CDR3 size: 14 residues. Germline values: CDR1 LNHDA, CDR2 SQIVND (reference sequence). The V and J ends lost 9 bases and 6 bases, in that order; junction bases with no gene match: 13. CDR3 sequence reads: CASGKATGMDGYTF. For the CDR3, the DNA is TGTGCCAGCGGAAAAGCGACAGGGATGGATGGCTACACCTTC.

The rearrangement joins TRBV14 to TRBJ2-5; TRBD2 aligns across 9 bases. Germline CDR1 is SGHDN and CDR2 is FVKESK. This CDR3 has 15 residues. V shed 2 bases and J 0 bases; nucleotides not matched to a gene: 1. The CDR3, as DNA: TGTGCCAGCAGCCAAAGCGGGAGGTACCAAGAGACCCAGTACTTC. Protein sequence: CASSQSGRYQETQYF.

The chain joins TRBV5-4 to TRBJ2-1; 13 bases map to TRBD2. Germline V CDR1 and CDR2: SGHNT, YYREEE (reference sequence). This CDR3 contains 14 residues. V lost 3 bases, J lost 8 bases, and 2 bases stayed unmatched. DNA of the CDR3: TGTGCCAGCAGCTCGGGACTAGCGGGGCATGAGCAGTTCTTC. Its protein product is CASSSGLAGHEQFF.

V and J are TRBV6-1 and TRBJ2-1, with D possibly being TRBD2 (7 bases). CDR3 length equals 15 residues. Per the germline V gene, CDR1 is MNHNS and CDR2 is SASEGT. V was trimmed by 6 bases and J by 9 bases, leaving 21 bases between them. CDR3: CASRRLGGAGAEQFF. The CDR3 DNA reads TGTGCCAGCAGGCGCTTGGGGGGGGCGGGAGCTGAGCAGTTCTTC.

The genes are TRBV6-2 or TRBV6-3 and TRBJ2-1; 8 bases agree with TRBD1. V was pared by 6 bases and J by 10 bases, with 5 bases of the junction left unmatched. This CDR3 contains 12 residues. Germline CDR1 reads MNHEY; CDR2 reads SVGEGT. The CDR3 protein is CASSRDRREQFF. DNA of the CDR3: TGTGCCAGCAGCAGGGACAGGAGAGAGCAGTTCTTC.

The table lists this clonotype with a count of one. This chain connects TRBV2 to TRBJ2-6, with TRBD1 identical over 10 bases. CDR3 length equals 15 residues. CDR1 is SNHLY, CDR2 FYNNEI, per germline. V trimming: 9 bases; J trimming: 2 bases; junction bases outside the gene matches: 4. This chain's CDR3 is CASRQGAPGANVLTF. For the CDR3, the DNA is TGTGCCAGTAGACAGGGGGCGCCTGGGGCCAACGTCCTGACTTTC.

The CDR3 region is CASSYPRTSGLPDTQYF. CDR3 in DNA: TGTGCCAGCAGTTACCCCCGGACTAGCGGGTTACCCGATACGCAGTATTTT. This chain connects TRBV6-5 to TRBJ2-3; 11 bases are a match to TRBD2. The CDR3 has 17 amino acids. V shed 2 bases and J 6 bases; nucleotides not matched to a gene: 10. CDR1 and CDR2 from the germline V gene are MNHEY and SVGAGI.

V and J are TRBV28 and TRBJ1-2; the D gene is possibly TRBD1 (6 bases). The ends were cut back, 7 bases at V and 4 bases at J, with 13 bases in the middle. The germline CDR1 and CDR2 sequences are MDHEN and SYDVKM. The CDR3 is 13 amino acids. The CDR3 reads CASNPGGPYGYTF. The CDR3 coding sequence is TGTGCCAGCAACCCCGGGGGCCCCTATGGCTACACCTTC.

V gene TRBV9 combines with J gene TRBJ2-7, with D maybe TRBD1 (8 bases). The CDR3 is made up of 13 amino acids. Trimming cost V 4 bases and J 6 bases, with 14 bases left between them. Germline V lookup: CDR1 SGDLS, CDR2 YYNGEE. The CDR3 bases are TGTGCCAGCAGCTTTCACAGGGGGGGCGAGCAGTACTTC. Encoded protein: CASSFHRGGEQYF.

This clonotype showed up just once. The chain employs TRBV19 and TRBJ2-7; 7 bases map to TRBD2. CDR1 is LNHDA, CDR2 SQIVND, per germline (reference sequence). Trimming at V came to 8 bases and at J to 7 bases, leaving 14 bases not matched to a gene. This CDR3 has 14 residues. The CDR3 DNA sequence: TGTGCCAGTGGCAGCGGGAAGCGATCGCGGGAGCAGTACTTC. This encodes CASGSGKRSREQYF. Drawing the rest from reference TRBV19 and TRBJ2-7, the complete variable domain is DGGITQSPKYLFRKEGQNVTLSCEQNLNHDAMYWYRQDPGQGLRLIYYSQIVNDFQKGDIAEGYSVSREKKESFPLTVTSAQKNPTAFYLCASGSGKRSREQYFGPGTRLTVT.

In this sample, this clonotype turned up once. The chain is built from TRBV4-1 and TRBJ2-7, with D perhaps TRBD1 or TRBD2 (6 bases each). V lost 4 bases and J 7 bases, leaving 20 bases between the germline ends. The CDR3 totals 15 residues. The germline gives CDR1 MGHRA, CDR2 YSYEKL. CDR3 protein: CASSRDNGGPGEQYF. In DNA form, the CDR3 reads TGCGCCAGCAGCCGGGACAATGGAGGGCCCGGAGAGCAGTACTTC.

The genes are TRBV6-1 and TRBJ1-5; maybe TRBD1 (6 bases). The germline V gene has CDR1 MNHNS and CDR2 SASEGT. The CDR3 contains 13 residues. V was clipped by 7 bases and J by 4 bases, with 11 bases between them. The CDR3 protein is CASTGTINQPQHF. The CDR3 region has the DNA TGTGCCAGCACCGGGACAATTAATCAGCCCCAGCATTTT.